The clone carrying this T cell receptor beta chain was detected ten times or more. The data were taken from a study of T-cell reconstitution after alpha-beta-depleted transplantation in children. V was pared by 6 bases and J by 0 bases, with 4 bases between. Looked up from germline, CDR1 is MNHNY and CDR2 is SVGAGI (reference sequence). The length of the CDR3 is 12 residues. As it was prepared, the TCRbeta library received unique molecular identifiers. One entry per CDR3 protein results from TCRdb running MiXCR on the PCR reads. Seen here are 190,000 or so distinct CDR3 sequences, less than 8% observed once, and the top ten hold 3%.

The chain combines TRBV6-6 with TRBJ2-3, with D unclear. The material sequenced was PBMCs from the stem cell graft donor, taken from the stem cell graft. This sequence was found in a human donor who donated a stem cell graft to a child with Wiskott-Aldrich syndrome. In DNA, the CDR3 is TGTGCCAGCAGCGATAGCACAGATACGCAGTATTTT. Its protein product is CASSDSTDTQYF.